These 23 T cell receptor beta chains originate from one sample sequenced in a study of glioma-infiltrating T cells after dendritic cell vaccination. The assay was immunoSEQ multiplex PCR, and TCRdb's table has in-frame clones only and misses some. This table holds roughly 80,000 clones, 80% to 90% found once. The sequences come from blood, collected before dendritic cell vaccination. These receptors originate from a human donor with glioblastoma.

The chain links TRBV25-1 to TRBJ1-3; tentative D call: TRBD1 (5 bases). The length of the CDR3 is 17 residues. Trimming took 4 bases from V and 2 from J, leaving 18 bases between them. Germline-derived CDR1 and CDR2 are MGHDK and SYGVNS. The CDR3 nucleotides read TGTGCCAGCAGTGCTCCGGAAGGGGTAAAAGCTGGAAACACCATATATTTT. Amino acids: CASSAPEGVKAGNTIYF.

The chain links TRBV5-5 to TRBJ1-6, with 7 bases fitting TRBD1. Germline V gives CDR1 SGHKS, CDR2 YYEKEE (reference sequence). This CDR3 has 15 residues. Unmatched junction bases numbered 11, after V lost 4 bases and J lost 10 bases. This chain's CDR3 is CASSLSGDRQSPLHF. The CDR3 nucleotides read TGTGCCAGCAGCCTTTCTGGGGACAGACAATCACCCCTCCACTTT. The full variable domain, rest sourced from reference TRBV5-5 and TRBJ1-6, is DAGVTQSPTHLIKTRGQQVTLRCSPISGHKSVSWYQQVLGQGPQFIFQYYEKEERGRGNFPDRFSARQFPNYSSELNVNALLLGDSALYLCASSLSGDRQSPLHFGNGTRLTVT.

The gene calls are TRBV10-3 and TRBJ1-3; D is undetermined. The CDR3 contains 13 residues. Trimming took 8 bases from V and 0 from J, leaving 8 bases between them. CDR1 is ENHRY and CDR2 is SYGVKD in the germline V gene. CDR3 protein: CAIPGGSGNTIYF. The CDR3 nucleotides read TGTGCCATCCCCGGCGGCTCTGGAAACACCATATATTTT.

This chain joins TRBV6-1 and TRBJ1-2; possible D gene TRBD1, 6 bases. Germline CDR1 and CDR2: MNHNS and SASEGT. V lost 2 bases and J lost 7, with 20 bases in between. The CDR3 is 16 amino acids. The CDR3 coding sequence is TGTGCCAGCAGTGAACGATCAGGGGCCAGCAGGGTTGGCTACACCTTC. This encodes CASSERSGASRVGYTF.

The chain uses TRBV28 and TRBJ2-1; D is perhaps TRBD2 (5 bases). V lost 7 bases and J 0 bases, leaving 13 bases between the germline ends. The length of the CDR3 is 15 residues. The germline gives CDR1 MDHEN, CDR2 SYDVKM. CDR3 DNA sequence: TGTGCCAGCACTCCCGGACTGTTCTCCTACAATGAGCAGTTCTTC. Translation gives CASTPGLFSYNEQFF.

V and J are TRBV12-5 and TRBJ1-5; D gene ambiguous. V lost 4 bases, J lost 2 bases, and 9 bases lay in between. The CDR3 sequence is 14 residues long. In germline, CDR1 is LGHNT, CDR2 FRNRAP. CDR3 loop: CASGYSGGNQPQHF. The CDR3 nucleotides read TGTGCTAGTGGTTACAGTGGTGGCAATCAGCCCCAGCATTTT. Combining the CDR3 with reference TRBV12-5 and TRBJ1-5 gives the whole variable domain DARVTQTPRHKVTEMGQEVTMRCQPILGHNTVFWYRQTMMQGLELLAYFRNRAPLDDSGMPKDRFSAEMPDATLATLKIQPSEPRDSAVYFCASGYSGGNQPQHFGDGTRLSIL.

The chain combines TRBV29-1 with TRBJ2-5; the D gene is possibly TRBD1 (6 bases). Trimming took off 5 bases at V and 5 bases at J, with 15 bases between the two ends. The CDR3 has 13 residues. The germline gives CDR1 SQVTM, CDR2 ANQGSEA. The CDR3: CSVRDTLGETQYF. Here the CDR3 DNA reads TGCAGCGTTCGGGACACCCTAGGGGAGACCCAGTACTTC.

The chain is built from TRBV7-9 and TRBJ1-2; the match to TRBD1 covers 11 bases. Germline V gene data show CDR1 as SEHNR and CDR2 as FQNEAQ (reference sequence). This CDR3 has 17 amino acids. Trimming removed 1 base from V and 4 bases from J; junction bases left unmatched: 8. The CDR3 nucleotides read TGTGCCAGCAGCTTAGGAAGGGGGACAGGGGGTTCCTATGGCTACACCTTC. Encoded protein: CASSLGRGTGGSYGYTF. Variable domain in full (rest from reference TRBV7-9 and TRBJ1-2): DTGVSQNPRHKITKRGQNVTFRCDPISEHNRLYWYRQTLGQGPEFLTYFQNEAQLEKSRLLSDRFSAERPKGSFSTLEIQRTEQGDSAMYLCASSLGRGTGGSYGYTFGSGTRLTVV.

The chain recombines TRBV7-2 with TRBJ2-1; 15 bases agree with TRBD2. The CDR3 contains 16 residues. V was pared by 5 bases and J by 7 bases, with 6 bases of the junction left unmatched. CDR1 and CDR2 (germline): SGHTA, FQGNSA. CDR3 bases: TGTGCCAGCAGCCGAGAGGGACTAGCGGGAGGAAATGAGCAGTTCTTC. This translates into CASSREGLAGGNEQFF.

This chain connects TRBV5-4 to TRBJ2-4; 9 bases map to TRBD2. Looked up from germline, CDR1 is SGHNT and CDR2 is YYREEE (reference sequence). The CDR3 is 16 residues long. J was trimmed by 7 bases and V by 1 base; bases with no gene match: 9. The CDR3 bases are TGTGCCAGCAGCTTGCAACTGGTTAGCGGGAGCAACATTCAGTACTTC. Protein sequence: CASSLQLVSGSNIQYF.

The chain links TRBV21-1 to TRBJ1-1; the tabulated D call, TRBD1, remains unverified against the DNA. TRBV21-1 is classified as a pseudogene. The CDR3 is 15 residues long. The DNA of the CDR3 is TGTGCCAGCAGCAGCGGCCTGAAGGGGCCCACTGAAGCTTTCTTT. It translates to CASSSGLKGPTEAFF.

This clone was observed a single time. This chain connects TRBV5-4 to TRBJ1-4; 8 bases agree with TRBD1. Germline V gives CDR1 SGHNT, CDR2 YYREEE (reference sequence). J was trimmed by 6 bases and V by 4 bases; bases with no gene match: 8. CDR3 length: 15 amino acids. The CDR3 is CASSRGDRTHEKLFF. The DNA of the CDR3 is TGTGCCAGCAGCCGGGGGGACAGGACCCATGAAAAACTGTTTTTT.

The V call is TRBV6-5, the J call TRBJ2-1, with 7 bases lining up with TRBD1. The CDR3 totals 12 residues. Germline V lookup: CDR1 MNHEY, CDR2 SVGAGI. The V and J ends lost 5 bases and 8 bases, in that order; junction bases with no gene match: 3. The CDR3 loop reads CASSRTGDEQFF. In nucleotides, the CDR3 is TGTGCCAGCAGTAGGACAGGAGATGAGCAGTTCTTC.

V usage is TRBV18 and J usage is TRBJ2-5, with D uncertain. The CDR3 sequence is 13 residues long. Germline CDR1 reads KGHSH; CDR2 reads LQKENI. The V gene lost 3 bases and the J gene lost 4 bases, with 9 bases spanning the gap. CDR3 loop: CASSPDEAETQYF. CDR3 bases: TGTGCCAGCTCACCGGATGAGGCAGAGACCCAGTACTTC. The full variable domain, in which reference TRBV18 and TRBJ2-5 provide the parts outside the CDR3, is NAGVMQNPRHLVRRRGQEARLRCSPMKGHSHVYWYRQLPEEGLKFMVYLQKENIIDESGMPKERFSAEFPKEGPSILRIQQVVRGDSAAYFCASSPDEAETQYFGPGTRLLVL.

This chain links TRBV7-2 with TRBJ2-3, with a possible D match to TRBD2 (6 bases). The V gene's germline CDR1 is SGHTA and CDR2 FQGNSA. Trimming removed 3 bases at V and 0 bases at J, with 16 bases between. This CDR3 spans 17 amino acids. CDR3 DNA: TGTGCCAGCAGCTTCTTGGAGGGTCCACCTAGCACAGATACGCAGTATTTT. This encodes CASSFLEGPPSTDTQYF.

The chain joins TRBV7-9 to TRBJ2-3; 11 nucleotides align to TRBD1. CDR3 length: 15 amino acids. Germline values: CDR1 SEHNR, CDR2 FQNEAQ (reference sequence). With V trimmed by 3 bases and J by 6 bases, 5 bases remained unmatched. The CDR3 DNA reads TGTGCCAGCAGCTTCGACCGGGACAGGGGGGATACGCAGTATTTT. Its protein is CASSFDRDRGDTQYF. Full variable domain (missing parts from reference TRBV7-9 and TRBJ2-3): DTGVSQNPRHKITKRGQNVTFRCDPISEHNRLYWYRQTLGQGPEFLTYFQNEAQLEKSRLLSDRFSAERPKGSFSTLEIQRTEQGDSAMYLCASSFDRDRGDTQYFGPGTRLTVL.

This chain joins TRBV30 and TRBJ2-6; perhaps TRBD1 as D (6 bases). This CDR3 region has 15 residues. The germline CDR1 and CDR2 sequences are GTSNPN and SVGIG (reference sequence). V dropped 0 bases and J dropped 4 bases, with 10 bases sitting between them. CDR3 nucleotides: TGTGCCTGGAGTGTGCCAGGGGCGGGGGCCAACGTCCTGACTTTC. Protein product: CAWSVPGAGANVLTF.

The chain uses TRBV19 and TRBJ2-1; 8 bases align to TRBD2. The J segment lost 8 bases and the V segment lost 8 bases, leaving 14 bases of the junction unmatched. Germline CDR1 reads LNHDA; CDR2 reads SQIVND (reference sequence). The CDR3 has 15 amino acids. For the CDR3, the DNA is TGTGCCAGTGACCCCAGCGGGAGCGGAGGTGATGAGCAGTTCTTC. Translation gives CASDPSGSGGDEQFF. The full variable domain, with the rest looked up from reference TRBV19 and TRBJ2-1, is DGGITQSPKYLFRKEGQNVTLSCEQNLNHDAMYWYRQDPGQGLRLIYYSQIVNDFQKGDIAEGYSVSREKKESFPLTVTSAQKNPTAFYLCASDPSGSGGDEQFFGPGTRLTVL.

The gene calls are TRBV28 and TRBJ1-5; TRBD1 might be the D (5 bases). This CDR3 contains 15 residues. Germline V gives CDR1 MDHEN, CDR2 SYDVKM. V shed 6 bases and J shed 0 bases, with 12 bases lying between them. CDR3 in amino acids: CASRQGRYSNQPQHF. As DNA, the CDR3 is TGTGCCAGCAGGCAGGGAAGGTATAGCAATCAGCCCCAGCATTTT.

The chain employs TRBV25-1 and TRBJ1-5; D not certain. This CDR3 is 13 amino acids long. The V gene lost 1 base and the J gene lost 5 bases, with 6 bases spanning the gap. Germline CDR1 and CDR2: MGHDK and SYGVNS. CDR3 sequence (DNA): TGTGCCAGCAGTGAATGGGAGGATCAGCCCCAGCATTTT. It yields the protein CASSEWEDQPQHF.

The V and J genes are TRBV5-1 and TRBJ2-3; weak D call: TRBD1 (7 bases). CDR1 and CDR2 (germline): SGHRS, YFSETQ. Trimming left V 5 bases short and J 2 bases short, with 18 bases between. This CDR3 comprises 16 residues. CDR3 in DNA: TGCGCCAGCAGACAGGGGACTGGGGGGTCCACAGATACGCAGTATTTT. Translating it yields CASRQGTGGSTDTQYF.

The chain employs TRBV30 and TRBJ1-6, with D uncertain. CDR1 GTSNPN and CDR2 SVGIG come from the germline V gene (reference sequence). This CDR3 is built from 15 residues. Trimming took 3 bases from V and 0 from J, leaving 9 bases between them. The CDR3 reads CAWRGESSYNSPLHF. CDR3 sequence (DNA): TGTGCCTGGAGGGGAGAGAGCTCCTATAATTCACCCCTCCACTTT.

The V gene is TRBV5-8, the J gene TRBJ2-7; maybe TRBD1 (6 bases). V shed 1 base and J shed 4 bases, with 27 bases lying between them. Germline V gene sequence: CDR1 SGHTS, CDR2 YDEGEE. The CDR3 length is 19 residues. CDR3 sequence reads: CASSLPFRTESNQQYEQYF. CDR3 nucleotide sequence: TGTGCCAGCAGCTTGCCGTTCCGGACAGAAAGCAACCAACAGTACGAGCAGTACTTC.